Listed here are 6 T cell receptor beta chains from one sample, sequenced in a study of T cells after posttransplantation cyclophosphamide. Busulfan-fludarabine conditioning, marrow transplant, and cyclophosphamide on days +3 and +4 were administered. Using immunoSEQ multiplex PCR, the repertoire was profiled, and TCRdb retains in-frame clones only, with some absent. Singletons are absent from the sample, which has around 5,700 clones. Material: PBMCs, obtained around 380 days after allogeneic stem cell transplant with posttransplant cyclophosphamide. Every receptor here comes from a male patient aged 60 to 75 who received an allogeneic stem cell transplant from a related donor, was CMV-positive, and had acute GVHD only. The graft donor may have given rise to some T cells.

In its sample, this clone was seen many times. The chain couples TRBV5-6 to TRBJ2-2; possibly TRBD1 for D (5 bases). Trimming removed 2 bases from V and 2 bases from J, with 10 bases in between. The length of the CDR3 is 15 residues. Germline V CDR1 and CDR2: SGHDT, YYEEEE. CDR3 sequence reads: CASSLIDRNTGELFF. Here the CDR3 DNA reads TGTGCCAGCAGCTTAATAGACAGAAACACCGGGGAGCTGTTTTTT.

This clone was found a few times. The chain couples TRBV23-1 to TRBJ2-7, with D unresolved. TRBV23-1 is flagged as an ORF with uncertain function. The CDR3 loop spans 16 amino acids. Trimming pared 0 bases from V and 2 bases from J, leaving 14 bases between. CDR3 bases: TGCGCCAGCAGTCAATCGGCACCTGCCTTGGCCTACGAGCAGTACTTC. This translates into CASSQSAPALAYEQYF.

This clone was observed at least ten times. The V and J genes are TRBV7-9 and TRBJ1-1, with 8 bases fitting TRBD1. The V gene's germline CDR1 is SEHNR and CDR2 FQNEAQ (reference sequence). CDR3 length equals 16 residues. The V segment lost 5 bases and the J segment 5 bases; nucleotides outside the gene matches: 13. The CDR3 spells CASSMDRDPWATEAFF. CDR3 in DNA: TGTGCCAGCAGCATGGACAGGGACCCTTGGGCGACTGAAGCTTTCTTT.

This clone was picked up many times. CDR3 nucleotide sequence: TGTGCCAGCTCACCGGGACAGGGGGCCGGGGAGCTGTTTTTT. Residues: CASSPGQGAGELFF. V is TRBV18 and J is TRBJ2-2, with TRBD1 identical over 11 bases. Looked up from germline, CDR1 is KGHSH and CDR2 is LQKENI. The V segment lost 3 bases and the J segment 6 bases; nucleotides outside the gene matches: 0. This CDR3 has 14 amino acids.

This clone is medium-sized (0.01 to 0.1%) in the sample. The chain has TRBV14 and TRBJ1-1; no clear D. V lost 2 bases to trimming and J lost 11 bases, with 15 bases between them. This CDR3 has 13 residues. Germline V CDR1 and CDR2: SGHDN, FVKESK. CDR3 residues: CASSQPGPEAAFF. The CDR3 DNA reads TGTGCCAGCAGCCAACCGGGTCCCGAAGCGGCTTTCTTT. The full variable domain, rest sourced from reference TRBV14 and TRBJ1-1, is EAGVTQFPSHSVIEKGQTVTLRCDPISGHDNLYWYRRVMGKEIKFLLHFVKESKQDESGMPNNRFLAERTGGTYSTLKVQPAELEDSGVYFCASSQPGPEAAFFGQGTRLTVV.

In this sample, this clone turned up many times. A read error is the likely source, as a far larger clone sits one nucleotide away. The chain uses TRBV6-5 and TRBJ1-5; D possibly corresponds to TRBD1 (6 bases). CDR1 is MNHEY and CDR2 is SVGAGI in the germline V gene. The CDR3 is made up of 12 amino acids. CDR3 protein: CATQGNNQPPHF. In nucleotides, the CDR3 is TGTGCCACCCAGGGGAACAATCAGCCCCCGCATTTT.